What follows are 28 T cell receptor beta chains derived from one specimen sequenced in a study of metastatic and nonmetastatic thyroid tumors. Thyroid surgery was preceded by no treatment in any patient. TCRdb re-analyzed the PCR reads through MiXCR. The table records about 32,000 clones, about 19% of them present only once. Sequenced: blood. The receptors here all came from a female donor with papillary thyroid cancer or a benign thyroid nodule (not recorded which). Some clones in this sample may be carry-over from other donors' samples.

At least ten counts were recorded for this clone. This chain links TRBV29-1 with TRBJ1-1; D unresolved. From germline, CDR1 is SQVTM and CDR2 ANQGSEA. The CDR3 consists of 14 residues. Trimming removed 7 bases from V and 6 bases from J, with 21 bases in between. CDR3 sequence: CSAAARVFEAEAFF. Here the CDR3 DNA reads TGCAGCGCCGCCGCCCGGGTTTTTGAAGCTGAAGCTTTCTTT.

V is TRBV4-2 and J is TRBJ2-5; D call uncertain. Germline V lookup: CDR1 LGHNA, CDR2 YNFKEQ. Trimming removed 0 bases from V and 5 bases from J, with 13 bases in between. There are 15 residues in the CDR3. The CDR3 sequence is CASSQDKGSGETQYF. The CDR3 DNA is TGTGCCAGCAGCCAAGATAAAGGGTCGGGTGAGACCCAGTACTTC.

This chain connects TRBV20-1 to TRBJ2-3; D might be TRBD1 or TRBD2, each matching 5 bases. The CDR3 covers 11 residues. The V gene lost 1 base and the J gene lost 6 bases, with 5 bases spanning the gap. CDR1 is DFQATT and CDR2 is SNEGSKA in the germline V gene (reference sequence). CDR3 region: CSARGGDTQYF. In DNA, the CDR3 is TGCAGTGCTAGAGGGGGGGATACGCAGTATTTT.

This clone has at least ten counts. The CDR3 sequence is CASGRNTGELFF. The CDR3 region has the DNA TGCGCCAGCGGGCGGAACACCGGGGAGCTGTTTTTT. J is TRBJ2-2 and V is TRBV10-1; D not certain. CDR1 is WNHNN, CDR2 SYGVQD, per germline (reference sequence). V lost 8 bases to trimming and J lost 1 base, with 5 bases between them. This CDR3 comprises 12 residues.

This clone was recorded at least ten times. Within the sample, other DNA sequences also encode this same CDR3. The rearrangement links TRBV12-3 or TRBV12-4 to TRBJ1-2, with 9 bases identical to TRBD1. This CDR3 has 11 residues. V shed 5 bases and J 11 bases; nucleotides not matched to a gene: 3. The CDR3 DNA sequence: TGTGCCAGCAGTGCCGGGACAGGGTACACCTTC. It specifies CASSAGTGYTF.

This clone was seen ten or more times. V usage is TRBV11-2 and J usage is TRBJ1-2; D is uncertain. CDR1 and CDR2 (germline): SGHAT, FQNNGV. The CDR3 contains 14 residues. The V end was cut by 1 base, the J end by 4 bases, with 10 bases between. The CDR3 nucleotides are TGTGCCAGCAGCTTAGCGGCACCGATCTATGGCTACACCTTC. Translated: CASSLAAPIYGYTF.

Many counts were recorded for this clone. As DNA, the CDR3 is TGTGCCAGCAGCCCAATGCTTGGAAACACCATATATTTT. The encoded protein is CASSPMLGNTIYF. This chain joins TRBV11-2 and TRBJ1-3; D is unclear. This CDR3 region has 13 residues. In germline, CDR1 is SGHAT, CDR2 FQNNGV. Trimming took 5 bases from V and 3 from J, leaving 8 bases between them.

In its sample, this clone was seen many times. The CDR3 nucleotides read TGTGCCAGCATCCTCCTAGGACGGAGTTCTGGCTACACCTTC. Residues: CASILLGRSSGYTF. The chain recombines TRBV2 with TRBJ1-2; D remains ambiguous. Germline-derived CDR1 and CDR2 are SNHLY and FYNNEI. The CDR3 contains 14 residues. V lost 7 bases and J 7 bases, leaving 19 bases between the germline ends.

This clone was detected a few times. The chain recombines TRBV28 with TRBJ1-2, with no clear D. Trimming cost V 3 bases and J 4 bases, with 6 bases left between them. CDR3 length equals 12 residues. CDR1 is MDHEN and CDR2 is SYDVKM in the germline V gene. Here the CDR3 DNA reads TGTGCCAGCAGTTTTTGGGTCTATGGCTACACCTTC. Residues: CASSFWVYGYTF.

This clone was recorded at least ten times. V gene TRBV7-9 combines with J gene TRBJ1-1; the D is unclear. V shed 8 bases and J shed 6 bases, with 10 bases lying between them. Germline V gene data show CDR1 as SEHNR and CDR2 as FQNEAQ (reference sequence). The CDR3 is 11 amino acids. The CDR3 is CASDKGAEAFF. The CDR3 DNA sequence: TGTGCCAGCGACAAGGGCGCTGAAGCTTTCTTT.

The chain uses TRBV9 and TRBJ1-1, with 7 bases matching TRBD1. CDR3 length equals 14 residues. The junction had 9 bases not matched to a gene; V was cut back by 3 bases and J by 7 bases. Germline values: CDR1 SGDLS, CDR2 YYNGEE. CDR3: CASSAHSGTVEAFF. The CDR3 DNA reads as TGTGCCAGCAGCGCACACTCCGGGACAGTTGAAGCTTTCTTT. The full variable domain, rest sourced from reference TRBV9 and TRBJ1-1, is DSGVTQTPKHLITATGQRVTLRCSPRSGDLSVYWYQQSLDQGLQFLIQYYNGEERAKGNILERFSAQQFPDLHSELNLSSLELGDSALYFCASSAHSGTVEAFFGQGTRLTVV.

The rearrangement links TRBV6-1 to TRBJ1-1, with no clear D. V lost 7 bases and J lost 4, with 16 bases in between. The germline V gene encodes CDR1 MNHNS and CDR2 SASEGT. The CDR3 covers 14 residues. CDR3 in amino acids: CASTSRGFSTEAFF. DNA of the CDR3: TGTGCCAGCACCTCCCGCGGTTTCAGCACTGAAGCTTTCTTT.

The table lists this clone with many counts. The chain employs TRBV7-2 and TRBJ1-1, with no clear D. Germline CDR1 SGHTA, CDR2 FQGNSA. V gave up 2 bases and J gave up 1 base, with 8 bases separating them. The CDR3 loop spans 14 amino acids. CDR3 sequence: CASSLWQWNTEAFF. The CDR3 nucleotides read TGTGCCAGCAGCTTATGGCAGTGGAACACTGAAGCTTTCTTT.

This clone has a handful of counts. A much larger clone lies a single base off, so this may be a read error. The chain joins TRBV2 to TRBJ2-3, with D possibly TRBD2 on 5 matching bases. From germline, CDR1 is SNHLY and CDR2 FYNNEI. V lost 7 bases to trimming and J lost 5 bases, with 16 bases between them. The CDR3 runs to 14 residues. The CDR3 DNA reads as TGTGCCAGCACGAGGGATAGCGCAGGAGATACGCAGTATTTT. Translated, it gives CASTRDSAGDTQYF.

The chain uses TRBV3-1 and TRBJ2-7; D perhaps matches TRBD1 (6 bases). CDR1 LGHDT and CDR2 YNNKEL come from the germline V gene (reference sequence). V was pared by 4 bases and J by 6 bases, with 10 bases between. The CDR3 length is 12 residues. The CDR3 protein is CASSRTGSEQYF. The CDR3, as DNA: TGTGCCAGCAGCCGCACAGGGTCCGAGCAGTACTTC.

This clone has a count of ten or more. The chain joins TRBV24-1 to TRBJ1-3, with TRBD1 as a possible D gene (5 bases). Per the germline V gene, CDR1 is KGHDR and CDR2 is SFDVKD. The V end lost 4 bases, the J end lost 0 bases, and 12 bases lay between the germline ends. There are 16 residues in the CDR3. Here the CDR3 reads CATSESGRSSGNTIYF. The CDR3, as DNA: TGTGCCACCAGTGAGTCGGGACGCAGCTCTGGAAACACCATATATTTT.

This clone was detected only a few times. The CDR3 here is CASSLIGRADNEQFF. The CDR3 DNA reads TGTGCCAGCAGTTTGATCGGGAGGGCTGACAATGAGCAGTTCTTC. The J gene is TRBJ2-1, the V gene TRBV28; 8 bases line up with TRBD2. CDR1 and CDR2 (germline): MDHEN, SYDVKM. This CDR3 has 15 amino acids. V dropped 3 bases and J dropped 5; count of bases not matched to a gene: 6. The variable domain in full, completed from reference TRBV28 and TRBJ2-1, reads DVKVTQSSRYLVKRTGEKVFLECVQDMDHENMFWYRQDPGLGLRLIYFSYDVKMKEKGDIPEGYSVSREKKERFSLILESASTNQTSMYLCASSLIGRADNEQFFGPGTRLTVL.

Turning to this clone: Germline is not matched at one junction end, which may reflect a read error. The gene calls are TRBV27 and TRBJ1-2; D is ambiguous. CDR1 is MNHEY and CDR2 is SMNVEV in the germline V gene (reference sequence). CDR3 length: 13 residues. The DNA of the CDR3 is TGTGCCAGCAGCTTCGAGGGTAACTATGGGAACCTCTTC. Its translation: CASSFEGNYGNLF.

Many counts were recorded for this clone. The V and J genes are TRBV27 and TRBJ1-1, with TRBD1 as a possible D gene (5 bases). Trimming removed 8 bases at V and 3 bases at J, with 19 bases between. CDR1 and CDR2 (germline): MNHEY, SMNVEV (reference sequence). The CDR3 is 15 residues long. CDR3 loop: CASRSWGGGDTEAFF. CDR3 in DNA: TGTGCCAGCCGATCTTGGGGGGGGGGGGACACTGAAGCTTTCTTT.

V is TRBV6-1 and J is TRBJ2-1; the D is unclear. V lost 5 bases to trimming and J lost 5 bases, with 4 bases between them. CDR3 length: 11 residues. CDR1 and CDR2 (germline): MNHNS, SASEGT. The CDR3 nucleotides read TGTGCCAGCAGTCGTAACAATGAGCAGTTCTTC. Protein: CASSRNNEQFF.

This clone was picked up many times. This chain joins TRBV28 and TRBJ1-5; D remains unclear. Germline loops: CDR1 MDHEN, CDR2 SYDVKM. This CDR3 contains 12 residues. Trimming shortened V by 2 bases and J by 5 bases, and 4 bases separated the two germline ends. In nucleotides, the CDR3 is TGTGCCAGCAGTTTAGCGCATCAGCCCCAGCATTTT. Translated, it gives CASSLAHQPQHF.

This clone was recorded many times. The chain has TRBV4-1 and TRBJ1-1, with D unclear. Trimming removed 0 bases from V and 0 bases from J, with 14 bases in between. The CDR3 is 17 amino acids. The germline gives CDR1 MGHRA, CDR2 YSYEKL. The CDR3 is CASSQDRTVRLNTEAFF. The CDR3 nucleotides read TGCGCCAGCAGCCAAGATAGAACAGTCCGATTGAACACTGAAGCTTTCTTT.

This clone was found a few times. V and J are TRBV6-6 and TRBJ2-6, with TRBD2 matching 10 bases. Unmatched junction bases numbered 8, after V lost 2 bases and J lost 7 bases. Germline CDR1 reads MNHNY; CDR2 reads SVGAGI (reference sequence). CDR3 length: 17 residues. CDR3 nucleotide sequence: TGTGCCAGCAGTTACGGCCTAGCGGGAGTGGGCGCCAACGTCCTGACTTTC. Residues: CASSYGLAGVGANVLTF.

This clone was found many times. This sequence joins TRBV7-3 and TRBJ1-1, with 7 bases aligning to TRBD1. V dropped 4 bases and J dropped 5; count of bases not matched to a gene: 4. Germline V gene lookup returns CDR1 SGHTA and CDR2 FQGTGA. This CDR3 is built from 13 residues. CDR3 nucleotide sequence: TGTGCCAGCAGCTACCAACAGGGGACTGAAGCTTTCTTT. Its translation is CASSYQQGTEAFF.

At least ten counts were recorded for this clone. The CDR3 protein is CATIGQRIYNEQFF. CDR3 sequence (DNA): TGTGCCACCATCGGACAGAGGATTTACAATGAGCAGTTCTTC. The gene calls are TRBV6-1 and TRBJ2-1, with D tentatively TRBD1 (6 bases). Trimming took off 10 bases at V and 4 bases at J, with 17 bases between the two ends. The V gene's germline CDR1 is MNHNS and CDR2 SASEGT. The CDR3 is made up of 14 amino acids.

This clone has a count of ten or more. The chain joins TRBV25-1 to TRBJ1-2; 7 nucleotides align to TRBD1. The CDR3 has 16 residues. V lost 2 bases to trimming and J lost 3 bases; unmatched junction nucleotides: 9. Per the germline V gene, CDR1 is MGHDK and CDR2 is SYGVNS. CDR3 sequence (DNA): TGTGCCAGCAGTGAAATCTCAGGGGGTTCCTACTATGGCTACACCTTC. As protein: CASSEISGGSYYGYTF.

The chain joins TRBV6-1 to TRBJ2-7; 10 positions agree with TRBD1. The CDR3 extends over 14 amino acids. Trimming took 10 bases from V and 1 from J; bases not matched to a gene: 7. Germline CDR1 and CDR2: MNHNS and SASEGT. This chain's CDR3 is CATGRDRGSYEQYF. In DNA form, the CDR3 reads TGTGCCACCGGTCGGGACAGGGGATCCTACGAGCAGTACTTC.

This clone was picked up many times. V usage is TRBV7-9 and J usage is TRBJ1-5; D possibly corresponds to TRBD1 (6 bases). CDR3 length: 14 amino acids. Germline V gene lookup returns CDR1 SEHNR and CDR2 FQNEAQ (reference sequence). V was shortened by 5 bases and J by 4 bases, with 12 bases between the two germline ends. CDR3 residues: CASSQDSMNQPQHF. The CDR3 DNA follows: TGTGCCAGCAGCCAGGACAGCATGAATCAGCCCCAGCATTTT. Supplemented by reference TRBV7-9 and TRBJ1-5, the full variable domain reads DTGVSQNPRHKITKRGQNVTFRCDPISEHNRLYWYRQTLGQGPEFLTYFQNEAQLEKSRLLSDRFSAERPKGSFSTLEIQRTEQGDSAMYLCASSQDSMNQPQHFGDGTRLSIL.